This TCR beta chain stems from a study of T cells in Graves' hyperthyroidism and ophthalmopathy. The CDR3 runs to 17 residues. Looked up from germline, CDR1 is MDHEN and CDR2 is SYDVKM. Between the trimmed V and J ends, which lost 10 bases and 2 bases, there was a span of 23 bases. This clonotype showed up just a few times. TCR beta CDR3 regions were amplified from RNA. RT-PCR in the first round (using the HTBI primer set) targeted the TCR CDR3. TCRdb passed the multiplex PCR reads through MiXCR, listing each CDR3 protein once. The sample has approximately 600,000 distinct CDR3 sequences, approximately 14% seen once.

The chain couples TRBV28 to TRBJ1-4, with D hard to call. The TCR comes from a woman aged 18 to 35 with Graves' ophthalmopathy. The sequenced sample was blood. As DNA, the CDR3 is TGTGCCACCCGTAGTGTAGAGGCCGGTCCCACTAATGAAAAACTGTTTTTT. Translating it yields CATRSVEAGPTNEKLFF.